In this sample, the clone carrying this T cell receptor beta chain turned up a few times. The data belong to a study of T-cell reconstitution after alpha-beta-depleted transplantation in children. Trimming cost V 3 bases and J 3 bases, with 14 bases left between them. The germline V gene has CDR1 MGHDK and CDR2 SYGVNS. The CDR3 extends over 15 amino acids. Library preparation (for TCRbeta) was performed with unique molecular identifiers. A single record per CDR3 protein comes from TCRdb applying MiXCR to the PCR reads. The sample has 600,000 or so distinct CDR3 sequences, roughly 23% seen once. The source of this sequence is a boy under two years old who had a stem cell transplant for acute myeloid leukemia, so the T cells may come from the graft donor. J is TRBJ1-1 and V is TRBV25-1; no clear D. The source was PBMCs, mostly from graft donor cells, collected 360 days after TCRalphabeta/CD19-depleted stem cell transplant. The DNA of the CDR3 is TGTGCCAGCAGTGACGGCGTGTGGAGGGACACTGAAGCTTTCTTT. This codes for CASSDGVWRDTEAFF.